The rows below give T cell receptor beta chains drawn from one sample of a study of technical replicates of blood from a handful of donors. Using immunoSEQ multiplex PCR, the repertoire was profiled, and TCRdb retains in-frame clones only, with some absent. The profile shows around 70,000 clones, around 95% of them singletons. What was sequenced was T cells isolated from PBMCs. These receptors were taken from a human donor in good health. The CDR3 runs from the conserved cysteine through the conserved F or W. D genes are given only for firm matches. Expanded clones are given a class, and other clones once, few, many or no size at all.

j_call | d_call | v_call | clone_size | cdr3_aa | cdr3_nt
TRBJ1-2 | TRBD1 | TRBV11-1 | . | CASSLYGQGNYGYTF | TGTGCCAGCAGCTTATATGGACAGGGCAACTATGGCTACACCTTC
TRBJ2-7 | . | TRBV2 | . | CASSEETGSYEQYF | TGTGCCAGCAGTGAAGAGACAGGCTCCTACGAGCAGTACTTC
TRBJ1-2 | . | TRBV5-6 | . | CASSLGDYSYTF | TGTGCCAGCAGCTTGGGGGACTACAGCTACACCTTC
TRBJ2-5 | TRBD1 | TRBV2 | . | CASRRTGRVGVETQYF | TGTGCCAGCCGTAGGACAGGGAGAGTTGGAGTAGAGACCCAGTACTTC
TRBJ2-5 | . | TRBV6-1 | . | CASSPMGGETQYF | TGTGCCAGCAGCCCAATGGGAGGAGAGACCCAGTACTTC
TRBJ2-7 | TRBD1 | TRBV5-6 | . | CASSPQGGYFNYEQYF | TGTGCCAGCAGCCCACAGGGGGGATATTTTAACTACGAGCAGTACTTC
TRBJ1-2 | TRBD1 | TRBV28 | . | CASKQRTGGYGYTF | TGTGCCAGCAAACAGAGGACAGGGGGATATGGCTACACCTTC
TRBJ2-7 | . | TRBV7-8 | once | CASSLGTDIYEQYF | TGTGCCAGCAGCTTAGGGACAGACATCTACGAGCAGTACTTC
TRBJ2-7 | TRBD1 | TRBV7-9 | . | CASSLVQGLHEQYF | TGTGCCAGCAGCTTGGTACAGGGGCTCCACGAGCAGTACTTC
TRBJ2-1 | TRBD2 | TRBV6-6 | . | CASRLAGEQFF | TGTGCCAGCCGACTAGCGGGTGAGCAGTTCTTC
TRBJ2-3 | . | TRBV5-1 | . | CASSLMAGQGEDTQYF | TGCGCCAGCAGCTTGATGGCAGGGCAAGGGGAAGATACGCAGTATTTT
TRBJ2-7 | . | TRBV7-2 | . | CASSLKSGIYEQYF | TGTGCCAGCAGCCTCAAATCGGGGATCTACGAGCAGTACTTC
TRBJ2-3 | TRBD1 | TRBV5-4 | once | CASSPDRVRVSDTQYF | TGTGCCAGCAGCCCTGACAGGGTGCGGGTTTCGGATACGCAGTATTTT
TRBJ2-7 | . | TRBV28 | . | CASSFLRDFLDEQYF | TGTGCCAGCAGTTTTCTCCGGGACTTTCTCGACGAGCAGTACTTC
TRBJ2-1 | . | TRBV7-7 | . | CASSLGVAPNEQFF | TGTGCTAGCAGCTTAGGTGTAGCACCGAATGAGCAGTTCTTC
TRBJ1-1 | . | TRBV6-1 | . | CASTEEGGVTEAFF | TGTGCCAGCACCGAAGAGGGCGGGGTGACTGAAGCTTTCTTT
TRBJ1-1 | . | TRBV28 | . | CASPGVMNTEAFF | TGTGCCAGCCCAGGCGTCATGAACACTGAAGCTTTCTTT
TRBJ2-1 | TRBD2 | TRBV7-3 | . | CASSQSGSAYNEQFF | TGTGCCAGCAGCCAAAGCGGGAGTGCCTACAATGAGCAGTTCTTC
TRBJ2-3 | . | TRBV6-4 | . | CASSLGASTDTQYF | TGTGCCAGCAGTTTGGGGGCAAGCACAGATACGCAGTATTTT
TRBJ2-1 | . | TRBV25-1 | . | CASSPTHDEQFF | TGTGCCAGCAGTCCCACTCACGATGAGCAGTTCTTC
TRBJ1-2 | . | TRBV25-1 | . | CASSRGGGDGYTF | TGTGCCAGCAGTCGCGGGGGCGGAGATGGCTACACCTTC
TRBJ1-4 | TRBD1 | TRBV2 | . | CASSEAGTGEEKLFF | TGTGCCAGCAGTGAAGCCGGGACAGGGGAGGAAAAACTGTTTTTT
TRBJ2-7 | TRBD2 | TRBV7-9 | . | CASSFGGGGGEQYF | TGTGCCAGCAGCTTTGGCGGGGGGGGTGGCGAGCAGTACTTC
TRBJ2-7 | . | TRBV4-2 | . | CASSPVGDIAHEQYF | TGTGCCAGCAGCCCGGTTGGGGACATAGCCCACGAGCAGTACTTC
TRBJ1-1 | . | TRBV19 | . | CASSGWRVNTEAFF | TGTGCCAGTAGCGGGTGGAGGGTGAACACTGAAGCTTTCTTT
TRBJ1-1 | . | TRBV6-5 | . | CASSYAMAGRTEAFF | TGTGCCAGCAGTTACGCCATGGCAGGTCGAACTGAAGCTTTCTTT
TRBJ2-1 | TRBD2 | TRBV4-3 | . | CASSQQVGGYNEQFF | TGCGCCAGCAGCCAACAGGTGGGGGGGTACAATGAGCAGTTCTTC
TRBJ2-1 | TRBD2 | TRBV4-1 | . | CASSHMSQRELILDEQFF | TGCGCCAGCAGCCACATGTCCCAGCGGGAGTTGATTTTAGATGAGCAGTTCTTC
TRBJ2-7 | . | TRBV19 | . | CASSPIEGRRDEQYF | TGTGCCAGTAGTCCGATAGAGGGTAGGCGGGACGAGCAGTACTTC
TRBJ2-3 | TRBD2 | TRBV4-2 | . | CASSQELAGVGTDTQYF | TGTGCCAGCAGCCAAGAGTTAGCGGGAGTGGGCACAGATACGCAGTATTTT
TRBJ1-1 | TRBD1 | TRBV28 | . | CASSSTGAEAFF | TGTGCCAGCAGTTCAACAGGGGCTGAAGCTTTCTTT
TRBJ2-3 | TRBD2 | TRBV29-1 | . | CSVRGSGSSTDTQYF | TGCAGCGTCCGGGGTAGCGGGTCTAGCACAGATACGCAGTATTTT
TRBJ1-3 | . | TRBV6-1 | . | CASSEVGAARGNTIYF | TGTGCCAGCAGTGAAGTTGGCGCGGCGCGTGGAAACACCATATATTTT
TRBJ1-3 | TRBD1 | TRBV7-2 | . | CASSPTGANSGNTIYF | TGTGCCAGCAGCCCGACAGGGGCAAACTCTGGAAACACCATATATTTT
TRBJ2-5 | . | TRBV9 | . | CASSHPGDQETQYF | TGTGCCAGCAGCCACCCAGGGGACCAAGAGACCCAGTACTTC
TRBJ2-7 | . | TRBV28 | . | CASSFLPQVGHNYEQYF | TGTGCCAGCAGTTTTCTTCCCCAAGTGGGACACAACTACGAGCAGTACTTC
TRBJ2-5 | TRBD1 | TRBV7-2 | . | CASSSLLWDRGRETQYF | TGTGCCAGCAGCTCCCTTTTGTGGGACAGGGGGAGAGAGACCCAGTACTTC
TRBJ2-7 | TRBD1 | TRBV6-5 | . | CASSYSDRKPYEQYF | TGTGCCAGCAGTTACTCGGACAGGAAGCCTTACGAGCAGTACTTC
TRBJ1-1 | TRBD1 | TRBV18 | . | CASSQGQTGTEAFF | TGTGCCAGCTCACAGGGACAGACGGGCACTGAAGCTTTCTTT
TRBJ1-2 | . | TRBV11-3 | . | CASSLGGSYGYTF | TGTGCCAGCAGCTTAGGAGGGAGCTATGGCTACACCTTC
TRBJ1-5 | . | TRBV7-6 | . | CASSSGTPLSNQPQHF | TGTGCCAGCAGCTCCGGGACACCCCTGAGCAATCAGCCCCAGCATTTT
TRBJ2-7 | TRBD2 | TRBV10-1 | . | CASSVRIAGGLTYEQYF | TGCGCCAGCAGTGTAAGAATAGCGGGAGGGTTGACCTACGAGCAGTACTTC
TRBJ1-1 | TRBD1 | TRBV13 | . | CASSSYEGQGETEAFF | TGTGCCAGCAGCTCATATGAGGGACAGGGGGAAACTGAAGCTTTCTTT
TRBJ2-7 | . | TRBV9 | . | CASSPGTIYEQYF | TGTGCCAGCAGCCCCGGGACAATCTACGAGCAGTACTTC
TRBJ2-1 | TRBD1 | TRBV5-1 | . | CASSVRQGAGSYNEQFF | TGCGCCAGCAGCGTAAGACAGGGAGCAGGTTCCTACAATGAGCAGTTCTTC
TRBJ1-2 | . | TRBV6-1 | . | CASSYNSYTF | TGTGCCAGCAGTTACAATAGCTACACCTTC
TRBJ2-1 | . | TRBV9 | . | CASSARLDEQFF | TGTGCCAGCAGCGCCCGACTCGATGAGCAGTTCTTC
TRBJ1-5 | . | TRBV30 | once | CAWSRGNQPQHF | TGTGCCTGGAGCCGGGGCAATCAGCCCCAGCATTTT
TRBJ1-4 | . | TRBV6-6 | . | CASSYGGNEKLFF | TGTGCCAGCAGTTACGGTGGCAATGAAAAACTGTTTTTT
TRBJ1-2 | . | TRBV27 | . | CASSLSGGGGYTF | TGTGCCAGCAGTTTAAGTGGGGGGGGTGGCTACACCTTC
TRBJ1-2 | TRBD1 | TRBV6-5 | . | CASRAGTGIYGYTF | TGTGCCAGCAGAGCCGGGACAGGAATTTATGGCTACACCTTC
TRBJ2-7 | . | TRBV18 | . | CASSPIGGSSTIYEQYF | TGTGCCAGCTCTCCCATAGGAGGGAGCTCTACAATCTACGAGCAGTACTTC
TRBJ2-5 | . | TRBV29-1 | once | CSVEYLGGGETQYF | TGCAGCGTTGAATACCTCGGGGGTGGGGAGACCCAGTACTTC